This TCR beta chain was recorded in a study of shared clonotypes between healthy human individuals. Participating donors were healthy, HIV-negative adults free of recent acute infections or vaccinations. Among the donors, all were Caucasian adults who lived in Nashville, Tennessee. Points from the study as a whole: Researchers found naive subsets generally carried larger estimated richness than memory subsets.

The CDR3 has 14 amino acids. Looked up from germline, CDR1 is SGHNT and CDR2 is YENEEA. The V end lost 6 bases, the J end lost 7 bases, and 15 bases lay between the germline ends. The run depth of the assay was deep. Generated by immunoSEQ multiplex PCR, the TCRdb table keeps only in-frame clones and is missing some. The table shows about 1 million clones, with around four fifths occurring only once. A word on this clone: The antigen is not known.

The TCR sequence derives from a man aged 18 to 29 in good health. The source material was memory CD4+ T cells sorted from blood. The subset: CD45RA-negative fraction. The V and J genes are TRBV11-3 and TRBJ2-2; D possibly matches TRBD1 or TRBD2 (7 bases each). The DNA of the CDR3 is TGTGCCAGCAGAATAGACAGGGACTACGGGGAGCTGTTTTTT. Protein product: CASRIDRDYGELFF. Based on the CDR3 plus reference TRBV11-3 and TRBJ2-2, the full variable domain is EAGVVQSPRYKIIEKKQPVAFWCNPISGHNTLYWYLQNLGQGPELLIRYENEEAVDDSQLPKDRFSAERLKGVDSTLKIQPAELGDSAVYLCASRIDRDYGELFFGEGSRLTVL.